This T cell receptor (beta chain) derives from a study of T cells in tuberculosis. Germline lookup yields CDR1 ENHRY and CDR2 SYGVKD. This CDR3 is built from 17 residues. V lost 0 bases, J lost 2 bases, and 10 bases stayed unmatched. Generated by immunoSEQ multiplex PCR, the TCRdb table keeps only in-frame clones and is missing some. The profile shows around 39,000 clones, roughly 92% of them singletons. The receptor was derived from a donor between 10 and 35 years old with latent tuberculosis or without tuberculosis infection. The sample was PBMCs. The genes are TRBV10-3 and TRBJ2-7; 7 nucleotides align to TRBD1. DNA for the CDR3: TGTGCCATCAGTGAGTCCGAAATTGACAGGGCCACCTACGAGCAGTACTTC. It translates to CAISESEIDRATYEQYF.